A single sample is the source of the 20 T cell receptor beta chains below, sequenced in a study of cytomegalovirus exposure and HLA in healthy donors. The PCR had 60 Vbeta and 13 Jbeta primers. Profiled with immunoSEQ multiplex PCR; TCRdb holds only in-frame clones, not every one. The table includes 150,000 or so clones, about 74% detected once. The sample consisted of PBMCs. Receptor source: a man in his forties or fifties in good health and CMV-seropositive.

The rearrangement uses TRBV29-1 and TRBJ1-4, with TRBD1 identical over 7 bases. The CDR3 contains 16 residues. With V trimmed by 7 bases and J by 4 bases, 15 bases remained unmatched. Germline CDR1 reads SQVTM; CDR2 reads ANQGSEA. This CDR3 reads CSATGTAEGGNEKLFF. Here the CDR3 DNA reads TGCAGCGCTACCGGGACAGCCGAGGGTGGTAATGAAAAACTGTTTTTT.

V and J are TRBV29-1 and TRBJ2-2; 7 bases match TRBD1. With V trimmed by 6 bases and J by 0 bases, 7 bases remained unmatched. Germline V gives CDR1 SQVTM, CDR2 ANQGSEA. This CDR3 region has 15 residues. CDR3 nucleotides: TGCAGCGTGGCTAGGGGGACAGCGAACACCGGGGAGCTGTTTTTT. The encoded protein is CSVARGTANTGELFF.

This chain links TRBV7-2 with TRBJ2-5; D gene uncertain. This CDR3 region has 11 residues. CDR1 SGHTA and CDR2 FQGNSA come from the germline V gene. V lost 2 bases and J lost 4, with 2 bases in between. The CDR3 DNA reads as TGTGCCAGCAGCTTACTAGAGACCCAGTACTTC. Translating gives CASSLLETQYF.

The rearrangement joins TRBV19 to TRBJ2-3, with TRBD2 identical over 9 bases. With 4 bases clipped from V and 5 bases from J, the junction kept 1 base outside the gene matches. This CDR3 is 13 amino acids long. Germline V gene data show CDR1 as LNHDA and CDR2 as SQIVND (reference sequence). Here the CDR3 DNA reads TGTGCCAGTAGTACTAGCGGGGTAGATACGCAGTATTTT. The encoded protein is CASSTSGVDTQYF.

As regards this clone: Mismatch with germline at one junction end may stem from a read error. This sequence joins TRBV28 and TRBJ1-4, with 7 positions matching TRBD1. The CDR3 spans 12 residues. Germline V gene sequence: CDR1 MDHEN, CDR2 SYDVKM. The CDR3 is CASSLSQTGWVF. CDR3 nucleotides: TGTGCCAGCAGTTTATCCCAGACAGGGTGGGTTTTT.

V gene TRBV14 combines with J gene TRBJ1-1; TRBD1 might be the D (5 bases). CDR1 SGHDN and CDR2 FVKESK come from the germline V gene. V was shortened by 4 bases and J by 8 bases, with 14 bases between the two germline ends. The CDR3 runs to 13 residues. CDR3 sequence (DNA): TGTGCCAGCAGCCTAATCTGGGGGGAAGAAGCTTTCTTT. Translated: CASSLIWGEEAFF.

The gene calls are TRBV7-2 and TRBJ2-3, with TRBD2 matching 9 bases. Germline CDR1 reads SGHTA; CDR2 reads FQGNSA. The junction had 3 bases not matched to a gene; V was cut back by 1 base and J by 4 bases. There are 15 residues in the CDR3. CDR3 nucleotide sequence: TGTGCCAGCAGCTTAGTTGCGGGAGGGCCAGATACGCAGTATTTT. Translation gives CASSLVAGGPDTQYF. The variable domain in full, completed from reference TRBV7-2 and TRBJ2-3, reads GAGVSQSPSNKVTEKGKDVELRCDPISGHTALYWYRQSLGQGLEFLIYFQGNSAPDKSGLPSDRFSAERTGGSVSTLTIQRTQQEDSAVYLCASSLVAGGPDTQYFGPGTRLTVL.

This clone turned up a few times. The gene calls are TRBV7-2 and TRBJ2-7; D possibly corresponds to TRBD2 (6 bases). V was pared by 8 bases and J by 1 base, with 18 bases between. Germline CDR1 reads SGHTA; CDR2 reads FQGNSA. The CDR3 covers 15 residues. CDR3 amino acids: CASAQDGSRSYEQYF. The CDR3 DNA follows: TGTGCCAGCGCCCAGGACGGGAGTAGGTCCTACGAGCAGTACTTC.

The gene calls are TRBV6-4 and TRBJ2-3, with 8 bases that match TRBD2. J lost 0 bases, V lost 3 bases, and 2 bases had no gene match. Germline V lookup: CDR1 MRHNA, CDR2 SNTAGT. This CDR3 has 15 residues. Here the CDR3 reads CASSEASGSTDTQYF. For the CDR3, the DNA is TGTGCCAGCAGTGAGGCTAGCGGGAGCACAGATACGCAGTATTTT.

The chain employs TRBV7-8 and TRBJ2-4, with 9 nucleotides matching TRBD1. Germline V gene sequence: CDR1 SGHVS, CDR2 FQNEAQ. This CDR3 has 20 amino acids. Trimming cost V 5 bases and J 0 bases; bases outside gene matches: 17. The CDR3 DNA reads as TGTGCCAGCAGCCTAATTGCCGGGACAGGGTGGAAAAAAGCCAAAAACATTCAGTACTTC. Its protein is CASSLIAGTGWKKAKNIQYF.

The chain combines TRBV6-4 with TRBJ2-1; TRBD1 agrees at 8 bases. The CDR3 sequence is 14 residues long. After removal of 0 bases from V and 7 bases from J, the junction contained 2 bases not matched to a gene. Per the germline V gene, CDR1 is MRHNA and CDR2 is SNTAGT. The CDR3 region is CASSDSQGVNEQFF. The CDR3 DNA follows: TGTGCCAGCAGTGACTCACAGGGGGTGAATGAGCAGTTCTTC.

V gene TRBV4-1 combines with J gene TRBJ2-3, with TRBD1 identical over 10 bases. The V gene's germline CDR1 is MGHRA and CDR2 YSYEKL. V gave up 2 bases and J gave up 4 bases; unmatched junction bases: 6. The CDR3 is 16 residues long. CDR3 residues: CASSQRPGTGADTQYF. The CDR3 nucleotides read TGCGCCAGCAGCCAACGTCCCGGGACAGGGGCAGATACGCAGTATTTT.

This chain uses TRBV12-5 with TRBJ2-7, with a possible D match to TRBD2 (7 bases). The CDR3 is 16 amino acids. Deletions cut 0 bases from V and 0 bases from J, with 12 bases between. CDR1 LGHNT and CDR2 FRNRAP come from the germline V gene. CDR3 amino acids: CASGLVQGGISYEQYF. The CDR3 bases are TGTGCTAGTGGTTTGGTACAGGGAGGGATCTCCTACGAGCAGTACTTC.

The rearrangement joins TRBV10-1 to TRBJ2-3, with TRBD2 identical over 7 bases. CDR1 WNHNN and CDR2 SYGVQD come from the germline V gene (reference sequence). The CDR3 consists of 19 residues. V shed 1 base, J shed 1 base, and the junction held 14 bases outside the gene matches. CDR3: CASSEFRGGSLDGTDTQYF. CDR3 coding DNA: TGCGCCAGCAGTGAGTTCCGTGGCGGGAGCCTTGACGGCACAGATACGCAGTATTTT.

The chain uses TRBV19 and TRBJ1-2, with 7 bases fitting TRBD1. Losses at the gene ends were 5 bases for V and 4 bases for J; bases not matched to a gene: 13. The CDR3 covers 16 residues. The V gene's germline CDR1 is LNHDA and CDR2 SQIVND (reference sequence). CDR3 sequence reads: CASSVRDSQPIYGYTF. The DNA of the CDR3 is TGTGCCAGTAGTGTCCGGGACAGCCAACCTATCTATGGCTACACCTTC.

In its sample, this clone was seen a few times. CDR3 sequence: CASSLQIGGTEAFF. The CDR3 DNA sequence: TGTGCCAGCAGCCTGCAGATCGGGGGGACTGAAGCTTTCTTT. This sequence joins TRBV4-2 and TRBJ1-1; D perhaps matches TRBD1 (5 bases). Germline CDR1 and CDR2: LGHNA and YNFKEQ. V shed 4 bases and J shed 5 bases, with 14 bases lying between them. The CDR3 loop spans 14 amino acids.

The rearrangement joins TRBV19 to TRBJ1-1, with 7 bases that match TRBD1. V was clipped by 3 bases and J by 6 bases; unmatched bases: 4. Germline V gene sequence: CDR1 LNHDA, CDR2 SQIVND (reference sequence). The CDR3 extends over 13 amino acids. The CDR3 sequence: CASSMTRGPEAFF. As DNA, the CDR3 is TGTGCCAGTAGTATGACGAGGGGGCCTGAAGCTTTCTTT.

The J gene is TRBJ1-2, the V gene TRBV5-4; 7 nucleotides agree with TRBD1. Per the germline V gene, CDR1 is SGHNT and CDR2 is YYREEE (reference sequence). The CDR3 consists of 15 residues. V dropped 5 bases and J dropped 6; count of bases not matched to a gene: 13. In nucleotides, the CDR3 is TGTGCCAGCAGAGAAGGGACAGAACTATCTGATGGCTACACCTTC. This encodes CASREGTELSDGYTF.

This clone was seen only a few times. The V call is TRBV11-2, the J call TRBJ1-5; D remains unclear. CDR1 and CDR2 from the germline V gene are SGHAT and FQNNGV. V lost 3 bases and J 3 bases, leaving 12 bases between the germline ends. The CDR3 spans 15 residues. In nucleotides, the CDR3 is TGTGCCAGCAGCTTTGCAGGTTCTTCCAATCAGCCCCAGCATTTT. Translating gives CASSFAGSSNQPQHF. The variable domain in full, with the rest retrieved from reference TRBV11-2 and TRBJ1-5, is EAGVAQSPRYKIIEKRQSVAFWCNPISGHATLYWYQQILGQGPKLLIQFQNNGVVDDSQLPKDRFSAERLKGVDSTLKIQPAKLEDSAVYLCASSFAGSSNQPQHFGDGTRLSIL.

The chain is built from TRBV6-1 and TRBJ2-7, with TRBD2 matching 11 bases. V lost 6 bases, J lost 9 bases, and 10 bases stayed unmatched. The CDR3 spans 14 residues. The germline gives CDR1 MNHNS, CDR2 SASEGT. This CDR3 reads CASRLAGGALGQYF. The CDR3 nucleotides are TGTGCCAGCAGATTAGCGGGAGGGGCGCTCGGGCAGTACTTC.